The clone carrying this T cell receptor beta chain has just a few counts. Its antigen is as yet unknown. CDR1 is MNHNS, CDR2 SASEGT, per germline. Germline trimming cut 6 bases from V and 6 bases from J; bases unmatched to any gene: 12. The CDR3 covers 16 residues. Not enrolled were patients with uncontrolled infection, other autoimmune disease, pregnancy or lactation. Diagnostic decisions used clinical symptoms, serum thyroxine and TRAb, thyroid ultrasound and orbital computed tomography. The data were obtained in a study of T cells in Graves' hyperthyroidism and ophthalmopathy. The wider study: Peripheral blood samples were taken at initial diagnosis, prior to any treatment.

Study-wide points: Prediction of ophthalmopathy progression came a median around 7.1 months pre-onset.

Amplified TCR beta CDR3 regions came from RNA transcripts. HTBI primers were the set used in a first-round RT-PCR of the TCR CDR3. TCRdb itself ran the multiplex PCR reads through MiXCR, one entry per CDR3 protein. The sample holds some 200,000 distinct CDR3 sequences; 17% are singletons and the top ten take roughly 55%. The sample consisted of blood. The chain couples TRBV6-1 to TRBJ1-5, with 9 bases lining up with TRBD1. The sequence was collected from a woman aged 50 to 60 with Graves' hyperthyroidism. The CDR3 DNA reads TGTGCCAGCAGCTTAGCCGGGACAGGGTTGGGTCAGCCCCAGCATTTT. As protein: CASSLAGTGLGQPQHF.